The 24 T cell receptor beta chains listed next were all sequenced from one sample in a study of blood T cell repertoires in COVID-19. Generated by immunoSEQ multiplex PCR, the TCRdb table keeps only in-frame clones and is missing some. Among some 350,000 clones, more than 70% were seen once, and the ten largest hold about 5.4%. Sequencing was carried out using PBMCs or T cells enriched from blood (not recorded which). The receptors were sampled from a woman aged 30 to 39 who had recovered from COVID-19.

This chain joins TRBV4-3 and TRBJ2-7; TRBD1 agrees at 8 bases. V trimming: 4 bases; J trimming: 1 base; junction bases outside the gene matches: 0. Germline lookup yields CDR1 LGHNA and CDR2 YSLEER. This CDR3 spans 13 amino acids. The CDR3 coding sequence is TGCGCCAGCAGCCGGGACAGGTCCTACGAGCAGTACTTC. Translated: CASSRDRSYEQYF.

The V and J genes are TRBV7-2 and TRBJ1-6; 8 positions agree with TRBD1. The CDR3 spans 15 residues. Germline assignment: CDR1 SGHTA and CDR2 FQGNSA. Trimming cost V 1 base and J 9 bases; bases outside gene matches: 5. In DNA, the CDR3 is TGTGCCAGCAGCTTAGGGCCGGGGACAGGTTCACCCCTCCACTTT. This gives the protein CASSLGPGTGSPLHF.

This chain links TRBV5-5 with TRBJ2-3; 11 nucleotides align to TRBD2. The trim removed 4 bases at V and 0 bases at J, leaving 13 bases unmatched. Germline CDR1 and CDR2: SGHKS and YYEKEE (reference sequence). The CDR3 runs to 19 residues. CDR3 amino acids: CASSLIVILAGVSTDTQYF. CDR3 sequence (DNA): TGTGCCAGCAGCCTGATCGTTATACTAGCGGGAGTTAGCACAGATACGCAGTATTTT.

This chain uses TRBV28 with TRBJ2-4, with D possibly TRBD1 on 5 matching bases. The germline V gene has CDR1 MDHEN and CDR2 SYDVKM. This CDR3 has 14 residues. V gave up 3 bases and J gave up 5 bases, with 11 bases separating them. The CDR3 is CASSFIGHQNIQYF. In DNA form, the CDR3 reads TGTGCCAGCAGTTTTATCGGACACCAAAACATTCAGTACTTC.

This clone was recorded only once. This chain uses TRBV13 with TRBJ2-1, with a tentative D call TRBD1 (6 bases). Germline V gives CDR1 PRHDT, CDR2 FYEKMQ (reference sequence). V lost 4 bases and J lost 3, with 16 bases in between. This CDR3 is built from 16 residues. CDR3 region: CASSYATGLGYNEQFF. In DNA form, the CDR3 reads TGTGCCAGCAGCTATGCGACAGGACTGGGCTACAATGAGCAGTTCTTC.

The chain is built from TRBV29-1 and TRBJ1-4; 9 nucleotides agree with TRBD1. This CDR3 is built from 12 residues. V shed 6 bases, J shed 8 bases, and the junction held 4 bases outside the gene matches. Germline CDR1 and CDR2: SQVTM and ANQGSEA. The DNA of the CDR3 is TGCAGCGTCCGCGACAGGGGGGAAAAACTGTTTTTT. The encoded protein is CSVRDRGEKLFF.

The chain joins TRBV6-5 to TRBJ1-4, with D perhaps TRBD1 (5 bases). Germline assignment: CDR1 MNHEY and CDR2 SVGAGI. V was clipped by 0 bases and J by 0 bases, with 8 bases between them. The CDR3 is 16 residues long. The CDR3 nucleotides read TGTGCCAGCAGTTACTCGGGACTTGCAACTAATGAAAAACTGTTTTTT. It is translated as CASSYSGLATNEKLFF.

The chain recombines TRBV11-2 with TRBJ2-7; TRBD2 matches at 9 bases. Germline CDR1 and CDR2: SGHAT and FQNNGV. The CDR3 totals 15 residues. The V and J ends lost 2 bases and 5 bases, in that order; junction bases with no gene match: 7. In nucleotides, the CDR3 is TGTGCCAGCAGCTTATCCTCCGGGACTAGCAACGAGCAGTACTTC. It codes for CASSLSSGTSNEQYF.

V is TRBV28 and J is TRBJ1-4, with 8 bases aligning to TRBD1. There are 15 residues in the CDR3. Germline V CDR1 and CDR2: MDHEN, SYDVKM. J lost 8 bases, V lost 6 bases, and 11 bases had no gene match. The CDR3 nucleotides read TGTGCCAGCAGCCGTTCGACAGGGGTTCGGGAAAAACTGTTTTTT. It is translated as CASSRSTGVREKLFF.

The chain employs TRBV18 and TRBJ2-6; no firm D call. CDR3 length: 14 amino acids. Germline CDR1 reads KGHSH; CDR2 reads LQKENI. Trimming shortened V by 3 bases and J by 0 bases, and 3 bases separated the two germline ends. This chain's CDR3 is CASSPLSGANVLTF. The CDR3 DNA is TGTGCCAGCTCACCCCTCTCTGGGGCCAACGTCCTGACTTTC.

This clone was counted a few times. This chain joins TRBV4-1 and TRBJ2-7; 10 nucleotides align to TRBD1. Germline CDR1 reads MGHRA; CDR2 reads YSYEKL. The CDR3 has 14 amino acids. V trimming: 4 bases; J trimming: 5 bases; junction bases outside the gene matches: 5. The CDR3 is CASSLGQGVHEQYF. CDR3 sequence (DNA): TGCGCCAGCAGCCTCGGACAGGGGGTCCACGAGCAGTACTTC.

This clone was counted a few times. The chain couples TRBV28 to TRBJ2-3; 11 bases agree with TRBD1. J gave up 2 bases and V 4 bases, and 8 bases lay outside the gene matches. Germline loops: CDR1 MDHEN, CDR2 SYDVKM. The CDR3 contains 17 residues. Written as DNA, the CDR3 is TGTGCCAGCAGTTGGATCGGGACAGGGGGACTCACAGATACGCAGTATTTT. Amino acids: CASSWIGTGGLTDTQYF.

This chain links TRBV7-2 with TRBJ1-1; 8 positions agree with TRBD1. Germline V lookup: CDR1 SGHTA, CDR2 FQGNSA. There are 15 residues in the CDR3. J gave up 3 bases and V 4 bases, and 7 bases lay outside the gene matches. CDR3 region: CASSSRKQGDTEAFF. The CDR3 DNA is TGTGCCAGCAGCTCTAGAAAACAGGGGGACACTGAAGCTTTCTTT.

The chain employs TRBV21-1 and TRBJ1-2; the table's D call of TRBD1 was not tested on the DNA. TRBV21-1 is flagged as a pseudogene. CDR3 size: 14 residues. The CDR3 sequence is CASRQDRALYGYTF. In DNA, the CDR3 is TGTGCCAGCAGGCAGGACAGGGCCTTATATGGCTACACCTTC.

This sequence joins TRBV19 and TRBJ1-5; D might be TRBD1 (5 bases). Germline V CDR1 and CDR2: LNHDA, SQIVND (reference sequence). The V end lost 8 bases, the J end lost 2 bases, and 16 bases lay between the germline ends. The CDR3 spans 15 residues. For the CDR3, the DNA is TGTGCCAGTCGAACAGGTGGGTACGGCAATCAGCCCCAGCATTTT. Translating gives CASRTGGYGNQPQHF.

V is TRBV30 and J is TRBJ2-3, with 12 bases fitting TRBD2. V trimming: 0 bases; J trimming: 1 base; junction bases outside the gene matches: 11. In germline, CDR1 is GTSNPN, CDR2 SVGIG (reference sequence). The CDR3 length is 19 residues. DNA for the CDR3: TGTGCCTGGAGTGTAGAACTAGCGGGGGGTCCTCCCGGCACAGATACGCAGTATTTT. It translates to CAWSVELAGGPPGTDTQYF.

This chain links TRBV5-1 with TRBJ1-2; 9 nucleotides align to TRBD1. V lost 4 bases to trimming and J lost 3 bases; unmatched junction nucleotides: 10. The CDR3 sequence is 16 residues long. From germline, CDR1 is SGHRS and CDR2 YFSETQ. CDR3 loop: CASSIGQGFSDYGYTF. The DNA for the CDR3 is TGCGCCAGCAGCATCGGACAGGGGTTTAGTGACTATGGCTACACCTTC.

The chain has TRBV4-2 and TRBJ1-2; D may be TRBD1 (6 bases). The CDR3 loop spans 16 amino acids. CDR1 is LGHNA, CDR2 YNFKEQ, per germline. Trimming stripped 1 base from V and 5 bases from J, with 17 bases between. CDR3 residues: CASSQAAQGLGYGYTF. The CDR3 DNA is TGTGCCAGCAGCCAAGCGGCTCAGGGGCTAGGGTATGGCTACACCTTC.

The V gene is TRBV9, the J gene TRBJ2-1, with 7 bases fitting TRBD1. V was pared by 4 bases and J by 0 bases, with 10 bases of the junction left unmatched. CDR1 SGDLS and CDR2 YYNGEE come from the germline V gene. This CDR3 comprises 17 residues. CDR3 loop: CASSFRGGTNSYNEQFF. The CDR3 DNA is TGTGCCAGCAGCTTTCGAGGGGGCACAAACTCCTACAATGAGCAGTTCTTC.

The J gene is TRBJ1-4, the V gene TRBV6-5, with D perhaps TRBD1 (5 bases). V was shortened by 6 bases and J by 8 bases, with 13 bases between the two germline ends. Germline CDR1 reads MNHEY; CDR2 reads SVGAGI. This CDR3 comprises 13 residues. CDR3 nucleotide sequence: TGTGCCAGCAGCAGGGAATATTACGAAAAACTGTTTTTT. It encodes CASSREYYEKLFF.

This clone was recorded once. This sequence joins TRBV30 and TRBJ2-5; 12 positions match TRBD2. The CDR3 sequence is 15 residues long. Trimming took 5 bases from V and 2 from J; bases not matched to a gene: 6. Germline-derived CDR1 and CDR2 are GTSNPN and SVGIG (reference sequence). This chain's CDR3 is CAWDDGTSGQETQYF. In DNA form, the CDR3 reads TGTGCCTGGGATGACGGGACTAGCGGGCAAGAGACCCAGTACTTC. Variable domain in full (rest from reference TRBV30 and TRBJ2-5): SQTIHQWPATLVQPVGSPLSLECTVEGTSNPNLYWYRQAAGRGLQLLFYSVGIGQISSEVPQNLSASRPQDRQFILSSKKLLLSDSGFYLCAWDDGTSGQETQYFGPGTRLLVL.

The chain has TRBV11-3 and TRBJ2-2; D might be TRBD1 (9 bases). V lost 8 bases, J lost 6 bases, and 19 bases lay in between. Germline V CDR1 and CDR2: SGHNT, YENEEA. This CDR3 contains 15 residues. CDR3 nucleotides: TGTGCCAGCCGGGGGGGACAGGGTAACCCCGGGGAGCTGTTTTTT. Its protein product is CASRGGQGNPGELFF.

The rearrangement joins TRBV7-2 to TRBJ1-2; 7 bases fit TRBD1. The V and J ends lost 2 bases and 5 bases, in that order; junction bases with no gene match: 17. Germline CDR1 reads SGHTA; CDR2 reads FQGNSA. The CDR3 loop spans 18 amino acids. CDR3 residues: CASSLSLISWTGQYGYTF. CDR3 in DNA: TGTGCCAGCAGCTTATCCTTAATCTCTTGGACAGGCCAGTATGGCTACACCTTC.

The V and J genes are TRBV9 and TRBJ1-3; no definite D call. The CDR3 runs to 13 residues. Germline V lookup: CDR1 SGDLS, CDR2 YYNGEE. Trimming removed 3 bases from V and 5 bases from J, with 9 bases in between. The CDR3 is CASSGGDRNTIYF. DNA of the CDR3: TGTGCCAGCAGCGGGGGAGACCGAAACACCATATATTTT.